Below, 8 T cell receptor beta chains from the same sample are listed, as sequenced in a study of cytomegalovirus exposure and HLA in healthy donors. With 60 Vbeta and 13 Jbeta primers, the PCR was carried out. This table comes from immunoSEQ multiplex PCR, and its TCRdb copy is limited to in-frame clones, with some not included. The table shows 100,000 to 150,000 clones, with more than 60% occurring only once. The material sequenced was PBMCs. The receptors here all came from a woman in her thirties or forties in good health and CMV-seropositive.

This clone has more than one count but fewer than ten. CDR3 coding DNA: TGTGCCAGCAGCCCCCGACCGGGAAGCACAGATACGCAGTATTTT. Protein sequence: CASSPRPGSTDTQYF. The chain carries TRBV9 and TRBJ2-3; D is perhaps TRBD2 (5 bases). V lost 4 bases and J 0 bases, leaving 12 bases between the germline ends. The CDR3 covers 15 residues. Germline V lookup: CDR1 SGDLS, CDR2 YYNGEE.

This chain links TRBV5-1 with TRBJ1-1, with TRBD1 matching over 9 bases. Per the germline V gene, CDR1 is SGHRS and CDR2 is YFSETQ. Germline trimming cut 4 bases from V and 4 bases from J; bases unmatched to any gene: 11. The length of the CDR3 is 16 residues. DNA of the CDR3: TGCGCCAGCAGCCCTGTCCCGGGACAGGGATCCACTGAAGCTTTCTTT. Its protein is CASSPVPGQGSTEAFF.

The chain employs TRBV5-6 and TRBJ1-3; D uncertain. The CDR3 totals 15 residues. The V end lost 0 bases, the J end lost 0 bases, and 7 bases lay between the germline ends. Germline V gene sequence: CDR1 SGHDT, CDR2 YYEEEE. The CDR3 is CASSLDPFSGNTIYF. The CDR3 DNA reads as TGTGCCAGCAGCTTGGATCCATTCTCTGGAAACACCATATATTTT.

This chain uses TRBV29-1 with TRBJ1-1, with D uncertain. The V gene's germline CDR1 is SQVTM and CDR2 ANQGSEA. Trimming left V 4 bases short and J 1 base short, with 7 bases between. The CDR3 loop spans 12 amino acids. In DNA form, the CDR3 reads TGCAGCGTTGGGGCTGGGAACACTGAAGCTTTCTTT. Protein: CSVGAGNTEAFF. The whole variable domain, remainder taken from reference TRBV29-1 and TRBJ1-1, is SAVISQKPSRDICQRGTSLTIQCQVDSQVTMMFWYRQQPGQSLTLIATANQGSEATYESGFVIDKFPISRPNLTFSTLTVSNMSPEDSSIYLCSVGAGNTEAFFGQGTRLTVV.

V gene TRBV9 combines with J gene TRBJ2-3, with TRBD2 matching 8 bases. This CDR3 contains 16 residues. V was clipped by 5 bases and J by 2 bases; unmatched bases: 10. Germline lookup yields CDR1 SGDLS and CDR2 YYNGEE. The CDR3 sequence is CASSLTGGRATDTQYF. The CDR3 region has the DNA TGTGCCAGCAGTCTAACGGGAGGGCGGGCCACAGATACGCAGTATTTT. Full variable domain (missing parts from reference TRBV9 and TRBJ2-3): DSGVTQTPKHLITATGQRVTLRCSPRSGDLSVYWYQQSLDQGLQFLIQYYNGEERAKGNILERFSAQQFPDLHSELNLSSLELGDSALYFCASSLTGGRATDTQYFGPGTRLTVL.

This clone has a handful of counts. The chain carries TRBV27 and TRBJ1-6; TRBD1 is a possible D gene (6 bases). The CDR3 covers 17 residues. Germline CDR1 MNHEY, CDR2 SMNVEV (reference sequence). With 2 bases removed from V and 1 base from J, the gap between germline ends came to 12 bases. CDR3 in DNA: TGTGCCAGCAGTTTAGTCCTCACAGGGTCCTATAATTCACCCCTCCACTTT. This codes for CASSLVLTGSYNSPLHF.

V usage is TRBV9 and J usage is TRBJ1-2; D call uncertain. The CDR3 loop spans 14 amino acids. Germline V gives CDR1 SGDLS, CDR2 YYNGEE. V gave up 3 bases and J gave up 6 bases, with 15 bases separating them. The CDR3 DNA reads TGTGCCAGCAGCGCGAGCCCGGGAGGAGATGGCTACACCTTC. Amino acid sequence: CASSASPGGDGYTF. Looking up the rest from reference TRBV9 and TRBJ1-2 gives the full variable domain: DSGVTQTPKHLITATGQRVTLRCSPRSGDLSVYWYQQSLDQGLQFLIQYYNGEERAKGNILERFSAQQFPDLHSELNLSSLELGDSALYFCASSASPGGDGYTFGSGTRLTVV.

This clone was detected only a few times. This CDR3 fails to terminate in the conserved phenylalanine or tryptophan, so it likely reflects a read error. This chain connects TRBV15 to TRBJ2-3; the D gene is possibly TRBD2 (6 bases). The CDR3 is 15 amino acids. Deletions cut 5 bases from V and 1 base from J, with 13 bases between. Germline assignment: CDR1 LNHNV and CDR2 YYDKDF (reference sequence). The DNA for the CDR3 is TGTGCCACCAGCGCCCACCGCGGGGGCACAGATACGCAGTATGTT. Protein sequence: CATSAHRGGTDTQYV.